A single sample is the source of the 29 T cell receptor beta chains below, sequenced in a study of radiation and T cells in renal cell carcinoma. Only in-frame clones appear in the TCRdb table, and some are missing; sequencing was by immunoSEQ multiplex PCR. The sample lists approximately 9,400 clones; more than 55% were seen once. Treatment specified: treatment-naive control, cytoreductive nephrectomy. The material was tumor tissue, obtained from a patient whose treatment was nephrectomy without radiotherapy. All receptors come from a man in his forties with renal cell carcinoma.

This clone was seen more than once but under ten times. The CDR3 nucleotides are TGTGCCAGCAGTTCACCCTCGGGGGCAAGGGATGAAAAACTGTTTTTT. Translating gives CASSSPSGARDEKLFF. This rearrangement joins TRBV28 to TRBJ1-4, with D perhaps TRBD1 (6 bases). Germline-derived CDR1 and CDR2 are MDHEN and SYDVKM. The CDR3 covers 16 residues. V lost 4 bases and J 6 bases, leaving 18 bases between the germline ends.

The chain employs TRBV5-1 and TRBJ2-6, with TRBD1 identical over 8 bases. V lost 3 bases to trimming and J lost 4 bases; unmatched junction nucleotides: 9. CDR3 length: 17 residues. Germline V gene sequence: CDR1 SGHRS, CDR2 YFSETQ. The CDR3 region has the DNA TGCGCCAGCAGCTCCGGGATGGACAGGGTCGGGGCCAACGTCCTGACTTTC. It is translated as CASSSGMDRVGANVLTF. Based on the CDR3 plus reference TRBV5-1 and TRBJ2-6, the full variable domain is KAGVTQTPRYLIKTRGQQVTLSCSPISGHRSVSWYQQTPGQGLQFLFEYFSETQRNKGNFPGRFSGRQFSNSRSEMNVSTLELGDSALYLCASSSGMDRVGANVLTFGAGSRLTVL.

This chain links TRBV7-6 with TRBJ2-7; the D gene is possibly TRBD1 (5 bases). The V and J ends lost 2 bases and 4 bases respectively, with 9 bases between them. Per germline, CDR1 SGHVS and CDR2 FNYEAQ. The CDR3 extends over 13 amino acids. The CDR3 coding sequence is TGTGCCAGCAGCTTATCGACAGCTTACGAGCAGTACTTC. Translated, it gives CASSLSTAYEQYF.

V is TRBV14 and J is TRBJ2-5; D is unclear. With 5 bases removed from V and 5 bases from J, the gap between germline ends came to 18 bases. This CDR3 region has 15 residues. Per germline, CDR1 SGHDN and CDR2 FVKESK. The DNA for the CDR3 is TGTGCCAGCAGCTTCTCTCACCGGGCCGGGGAGACCCAGTACTTC. Its protein is CASSFSHRAGETQYF.

V usage is TRBV5-1 and J usage is TRBJ2-7; a weak D match, TRBD2 (5 bases). Germline lookup yields CDR1 SGHRS and CDR2 YFSETQ. Trimming removed 0 bases from V and 6 bases from J, with 13 bases in between. CDR3 length: 14 amino acids. CDR3 nucleotides: TGCGCCAGCAGCTTGGAGCCGGGAAGTCCCGAGCAGTACGTC. Protein product: CASSLEPGSPEQYV.

The chain has TRBV7-2 and TRBJ2-1, with 9 bases aligning to TRBD2. V dropped 4 bases and J dropped 7; count of bases not matched to a gene: 11. Germline loops: CDR1 SGHTA, CDR2 FQGNSA. This CDR3 contains 16 residues. CDR3: CASSSGRLAGINEQFF. DNA for the CDR3: TGTGCCAGCAGCTCCGGACGGCTAGCGGGAATAAATGAGCAGTTCTTC. Full variable domain (outside the CDR3, taken from reference TRBV7-2 and TRBJ2-1): GAGVSQSPSNKVTEKGKDVELRCDPISGHTALYWYRQSLGQGLEFLIYFQGNSAPDKSGLPSDRFSAERTGGSVSTLTIQRTQQEDSAVYLCASSSGRLAGINEQFFGPGTRLTVL.

The table lists this clone with a few counts. The chain is built from TRBV5-1 and TRBJ2-7; D gene ambiguous. Trimming stripped 5 bases from V and 6 bases from J, with 15 bases between. The germline V gene has CDR1 SGHRS and CDR2 YFSETQ. The length of the CDR3 is 13 residues. The CDR3 DNA reads as TGCGCCAGCAGTACCCATCTAGATACCGAGCAGTACTTC. Amino acid sequence: CASSTHLDTEQYF.

This clone has more than one count but fewer than ten. The gene calls are TRBV5-4 and TRBJ2-5; 10 nucleotides align to TRBD2. CDR1 and CDR2 (germline): SGHNT, YYREEE (reference sequence). CDR3 size: 17 residues. Trimming cost V 0 bases and J 4 bases; bases outside gene matches: 9. CDR3 region: CASSLARLAGEGETQYF. For the CDR3, the DNA is TGTGCCAGCAGCTTGGCCCGGCTAGCGGGAGAAGGAGAGACCCAGTACTTC.

The chain couples TRBV7-2 to TRBJ2-7; maybe TRBD2 (6 bases). Per germline, CDR1 SGHTA and CDR2 FQGNSA. With 5 bases removed from V and 4 bases from J, the gap between germline ends came to 21 bases. The CDR3 has 16 residues. In nucleotides, the CDR3 is TGTGCCAGCAGCCGAACGGGCGGGACTGTCGATTACGAGCAGTACTTC. Its translation is CASSRTGGTVDYEQYF.

This clone was counted only a few times. The chain links TRBV5-4 to TRBJ2-3; 10 nucleotides line up with TRBD2. Unmatched junction bases numbered 15, after V lost 4 bases and J lost 4 bases. The germline V gene has CDR1 SGHNT and CDR2 YYREEE (reference sequence). The CDR3 sequence is 18 residues long. The CDR3: CASSELAGAPSVPDTQYF. DNA of the CDR3: TGTGCCAGCAGCGAGCTAGCGGGAGCCCCATCGGTACCAGATACGCAGTATTTT. Filled out from reference TRBV5-4 and TRBJ2-3, the complete variable domain reads ETGVTQSPTHLIKTRGQQVTLRCSSQSGHNTVSWYQQALGQGPQFIFQYYREEENGRGNFPPRFSGLQFPNYSSELNVNALELDDSALYLCASSELAGAPSVPDTQYFGPGTRLTVL.

This clone is medium-sized in the sample. The rearrangement joins TRBV11-3 to TRBJ1-2, with D unclear. The CDR3 totals 14 residues. Germline V gene data show CDR1 as SGHNT and CDR2 as YENEEA. With 5 bases removed from V and 8 bases from J, the gap between germline ends came to 18 bases. The CDR3 loop reads CASSPRRGPLGYTF. The CDR3, as DNA: TGTGCCAGCAGCCCAAGACGAGGACCATTGGGCTACACCTTC.

The chain joins TRBV4-3 to TRBJ1-4; no clear D. The germline V gene has CDR1 LGHNA and CDR2 YSLEER. Trimming shortened V by 1 base and J by 11 bases, and 17 bases separated the two germline ends. The CDR3 runs to 15 residues. CDR3 residues: CASSQGDRDLRKLFF. For the CDR3, the DNA is TGCGCCAGCAGCCAAGGCGACCGGGATTTGAGGAAACTGTTTTTT.

The chain uses TRBV29-1 and TRBJ1-2; D is unresolved. CDR3 length equals 12 residues. CDR1 SQVTM and CDR2 ANQGSEA come from the germline V gene. The V and J ends lost 4 bases and 8 bases respectively, with 14 bases between them. In DNA, the CDR3 is TGCAGCGTTGCAAGGGCCGGGCAAGGCTACACCTTC. Translating gives CSVARAGQGYTF.

The V gene is TRBV23-1, the J gene TRBJ2-7; 9 positions match TRBD1. TRBV23-1 is an ORF; its function is uncertain. This CDR3 is 17 amino acids long. Unmatched junction bases numbered 12, after V lost 4 bases and J lost 2 bases. CDR3 loop: CASSLYSGTGFTYEQYV. For the CDR3, the DNA is TGCGCCAGCAGTCTTTACTCCGGGACAGGGTTCACCTACGAGCAGTACGTC.

The rearrangement uses TRBV18 and TRBJ1-5; the D is unclear. In germline, CDR1 is KGHSH, CDR2 LQKENI. This CDR3 has 15 amino acids. Trimming cost V 2 bases and J 3 bases, with 11 bases left between them. The CDR3 nucleotides read TGTGCCAGCTCACCATCCGGAGCCGACAATCAGCCCCAGCATTTT. Translation: CASSPSGADNQPQHF.

V and J are TRBV25-1 and TRBJ2-7; 7 bases agree with TRBD1. CDR1 MGHDK and CDR2 SYGVNS come from the germline V gene. With V trimmed by 3 bases and J by 4 bases, 12 bases remained unmatched. CDR3 length: 16 residues. As DNA, the CDR3 is TGTGCCAGCAGTGAGGACAGGCATGGAAGGGGATACGAGCAGTACTTC. Encoded protein: CASSEDRHGRGYEQYF.

This sequence joins TRBV6-5 and TRBJ1-5; 8 bases map to TRBD1. Germline V gives CDR1 MNHEY, CDR2 SVGAGI. The CDR3 extends over 14 amino acids. Trimming removed 7 bases from V and 6 bases from J; junction bases left unmatched: 8. The CDR3 DNA is TGTGCCAGCACCTGGACAGGGCTCAGTCAGCCCCAGCATTTT. Its translation is CASTWTGLSQPQHF.

The chain uses TRBV5-6 and TRBJ1-1, with 8 bases aligning to TRBD1. The CDR3 loop spans 15 amino acids. V gave up 4 bases and J gave up 7 bases; unmatched junction bases: 12. Germline V lookup: CDR1 SGHDT, CDR2 YYEEEE. CDR3 coding DNA: TGTGCCAGCAGCGTACCGGGACAGGCTCTAAATGAAGCTTTCTTT. Encoded protein: CASSVPGQALNEAFF.

V is TRBV27 and J is TRBJ2-1; the match to TRBD2 covers 9 bases. The CDR3 length is 14 residues. The junction had 3 bases not matched to a gene; V was cut back by 2 bases and J by 7 bases. Germline V gene sequence: CDR1 MNHEY, CDR2 SMNVEV (reference sequence). DNA for the CDR3: TGTGCCAGCAGTTTAGAGGCGGGAGGGAATGAGCAGTTCTTC. As protein: CASSLEAGGNEQFF.

This clone has just a few counts. The rearrangement links TRBV5-6 to TRBJ2-3; unclear D gene. V was cut by 1 base and J by 1 base, with 10 bases left in between. From germline, CDR1 is SGHDT and CDR2 YYEEEE. This CDR3 spans 15 amino acids. The CDR3 region has the DNA TGTGCCAGCAGCTTGACAAAACTCCGCACAGATACGCAGTATTTT. Translating gives CASSLTKLRTDTQYF.

This clone occurred a few times. This chain connects TRBV4-3 to TRBJ1-5, with D perhaps TRBD1 (5 bases). This CDR3 is 15 amino acids long. CDR1 and CDR2 (germline): LGHNA, YSLEER. Trimming removed 4 bases from V and 1 base from J, with 11 bases in between. The DNA of the CDR3 is TGCGCCAGCAGCCCAGTAGCAGGGAGCAATCAGCCCCAGCATTTT. Translation gives CASSPVAGSNQPQHF.

The V call is TRBV7-9, the J call TRBJ2-5, with 10 bases aligning to TRBD2. The CDR3 length is 15 residues. Unmatched junction bases numbered 3, after V lost 5 bases and J lost 0 bases. Germline values: CDR1 SEHNR, CDR2 FQNEAQ (reference sequence). CDR3 sequence (DNA): TGTGCCAGCAGCGAGACTAGCGGGTACCAAGAGACCCAGTACTTC. Its translation: CASSETSGYQETQYF.

The genes are TRBV5-6 and TRBJ1-5; D is undetermined. This CDR3 has 16 amino acids. V was cut by 0 bases and J by 0 bases, with 10 bases left in between. The germline CDR1 and CDR2 sequences are SGHDT and YYEEEE. The CDR3 sequence: CASSLEGRYSNQPQHF. The CDR3 DNA reads as TGTGCCAGCAGCTTGGAAGGCCGATATAGCAATCAGCCCCAGCATTTT.

Only a few counts were recorded for this clone. This rearrangement joins TRBV11-2 to TRBJ1-5; 12 bases line up with TRBD1. Germline lookup yields CDR1 SGHAT and CDR2 FQNNGV. This CDR3 comprises 15 residues. The V and J ends lost 4 bases and 6 bases, in that order; junction bases with no gene match: 4. This chain's CDR3 is CASSYGTGGRQPQHF. In DNA form, the CDR3 reads TGTGCCAGCAGCTATGGGACAGGGGGCCGTCAGCCCCAGCATTTT.

This clone was counted only a few times. The CDR3 loop reads CASTGPEGVWGYTF. As DNA, the CDR3 is TGTGCCAGTACCGGGCCTGAGGGAGTCTGGGGCTACACCTTC. The V and J genes are TRBV19 and TRBJ1-2; the D is unclear. V was trimmed by 7 bases and J by 8 bases, leaving 20 bases between them. CDR1 is LNHDA, CDR2 SQIVND, per germline (reference sequence). This CDR3 is built from 14 residues.

The chain couples TRBV7-2 to TRBJ2-1; possibly TRBD1 for D (5 bases). Trimming pared 7 bases from V and 1 base from J, leaving 8 bases between. Germline CDR1 is SGHTA and CDR2 is FQGNSA. CDR3 length: 13 residues. CDR3 amino acids: CASKRGSYNEQFF. The DNA of the CDR3 is TGTGCCAGCAAAAGGGGATCCTACAATGAGCAGTTCTTC.

The rearrangement links TRBV5-1 to TRBJ1-2; possible D gene TRBD1, 5 bases. The germline gives CDR1 SGHRS, CDR2 YFSETQ. Trimming cost V 3 bases and J 0 bases, with 15 bases left between them. The CDR3 consists of 16 residues. The CDR3 DNA reads TGCGCCAGCAGCTGGGGCTCCTCCACTGCTAACTATGGCTACACCTTC. It translates to CASSWGSSTANYGYTF. Full variable domain (remainder filled in from reference TRBV5-1 and TRBJ1-2): KAGVTQTPRYLIKTRGQQVTLSCSPISGHRSVSWYQQTPGQGLQFLFEYFSETQRNKGNFPGRFSGRQFSNSRSEMNVSTLELGDSALYLCASSWGSSTANYGYTFGSGTRLTVV.

This chain links TRBV19 with TRBJ2-7; 8 positions agree with TRBD1. The J segment lost 3 bases and the V segment lost 5 bases, leaving 9 bases of the junction unmatched. Germline V lookup: CDR1 LNHDA, CDR2 SQIVND (reference sequence). CDR3 size: 15 residues. CDR3 residues: CASSDIGQGDYEQYF. The CDR3 nucleotides are TGTGCCAGTAGTGATATAGGACAGGGAGACTACGAGCAGTACTTC.

There are a few counts of this clone. The gene calls are TRBV5-5 and TRBJ2-7, with TRBD1 identical over 11 bases. This CDR3 comprises 18 residues. Unmatched junction bases numbered 17, after V lost 3 bases and J lost 6 bases. Looked up from germline, CDR1 is SGHKS and CDR2 is YYEKEE (reference sequence). CDR3 amino acids: CASSSRDRGTANPGEQYF. The CDR3, as DNA: TGTGCCAGCAGCTCCCGGGACAGGGGGACCGCGAACCCGGGCGAGCAGTACTTC.